Here is one TCR beta chain with its context. The second PCR ran roughly 7 to 11 cycles with a sample-barcoded 5' primer and J-beta primers. In TCRdb, the 5' RACE reads were re-called with MiXCR into one record per CDR3 protein. Among about 1.6 million distinct CDR3 sequences listed, almost 35% were seen once. This sample is drawn from a study of blood T cells in healthy people across ages. Germline CDR1 is MDHEN and CDR2 is SYDVKM. The CDR3 is made up of 15 amino acids. Deletions cut 7 bases from V and 4 bases from J, with 17 bases between. This sequence joins TRBV28 and TRBJ2-1, with a weak D call TRBD1 (5 bases). The source is a woman aged 25 to 39 in good health. Sequencing used blood. This CDR3 is CASILQGRAYNEQFF. The CDR3 nucleotides read TGTGCCAGCATCCTGCAGGGCAGGGCTTACAATGAGCAGTTCTTC.